These 5 T cell receptor beta chains came from one sample sequenced in a study of beta chain features in type 1 diabetes. Overall study findings and caveats: People with Type 1 diabetes carried modestly yet significantly shorter TCRB CDR3s in all four CD4+ subsets.

The entirety of the isolated RNA underwent reverse transcription, so expressed TCRB transcripts were sequenced. The method was immunoSEQ multiplex PCR; TCRdb's version includes in-frame clones alone and lacks a portion of them. The sample gives 250,000 to 300,000 clones, 20% to 25% of which show up once; around 0.012% is in the top ten. The antigens these receptors bind are not known. The sequenced sample was naive CD4+ T cells from blood. The source is a woman in her thirties with type 1 diabetes.

This clone was observed a handful of times. The J gene is TRBJ2-7, the V gene TRBV30; a weak D match, TRBD1 (5 bases). CDR1 is GTSNPN and CDR2 is SVGIG in the germline V gene (reference sequence). V lost 3 bases, J lost 3 bases, and 9 bases lay in between. The CDR3 is 12 residues long. The CDR3 bases are TGTGCCTGGAGCCCCCAGGGCTACGAGCAGTACTTC. Its protein product is CAWSPQGYEQYF.

This clone was detected only a few times. The chain is built from TRBV30 and TRBJ1-1; TRBD1 aligns across 7 bases. With V trimmed by 4 bases and J by 5 bases, 7 bases remained unmatched. Germline values: CDR1 GTSNPN, CDR2 SVGIG (reference sequence). This CDR3 contains 13 residues. CDR3 in DNA: TGTGCCTGGACCCGGGCAGGGGGGACTGAAGCTTTCTTT. Its translation: CAWTRAGGTEAFF.

The rearrangement uses TRBV18 and TRBJ2-5; 8 nucleotides align to TRBD1. There are 15 residues in the CDR3. The V segment lost 3 bases and the J segment 0 bases; nucleotides outside the gene matches: 3. CDR1 is KGHSH and CDR2 is LQKENI in the germline V gene. The CDR3 is CASSPDRAYQETQYF. In DNA form, the CDR3 reads TGTGCCAGCTCACCGGACAGGGCCTACCAAGAGACCCAGTACTTC. The variable domain in full, completed from reference TRBV18 and TRBJ2-5, reads NAGVMQNPRHLVRRRGQEARLRCSPMKGHSHVYWYRQLPEEGLKFMVYLQKENIIDESGMPKERFSAEFPKEGPSILRIQQVVRGDSAAYFCASSPDRAYQETQYFGPGTRLLVL.

This clone was counted between two and nine times. The gene calls are TRBV5-1 and TRBJ1-2; D perhaps matches TRBD1 (6 bases). The CDR3 totals 15 residues. Germline V gene sequence: CDR1 SGHRS, CDR2 YFSETQ. Between the trimmed V and J ends, which lost 5 bases and 4 bases, there was a span of 18 bases. For the CDR3, the DNA is TGCGCCAGCAGTATTGACAGGATGATACCCTATGGCTACACCTTC. As protein: CASSIDRMIPYGYTF.

This clone appeared a few times. The CDR3 here is CASSLSGRDTYEQYF. The CDR3 DNA sequence: TGTGCCAGCAGCTTGAGCGGGAGGGACACCTACGAGCAGTACTTC. The V and J genes are TRBV7-2 and TRBJ2-7, with 10 nucleotides matching TRBD2. Germline values: CDR1 SGHTA, CDR2 FQGNSA. This CDR3 region has 15 residues. V dropped 3 bases and J dropped 2; count of bases not matched to a gene: 4.